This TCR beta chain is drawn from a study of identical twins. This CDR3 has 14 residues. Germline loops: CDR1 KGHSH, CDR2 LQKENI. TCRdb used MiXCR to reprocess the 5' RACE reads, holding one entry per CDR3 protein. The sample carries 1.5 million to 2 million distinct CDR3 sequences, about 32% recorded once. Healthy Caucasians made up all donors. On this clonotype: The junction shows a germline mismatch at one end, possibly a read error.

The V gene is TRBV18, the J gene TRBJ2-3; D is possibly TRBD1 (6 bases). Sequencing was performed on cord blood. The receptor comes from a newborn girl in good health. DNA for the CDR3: TGTGCCTGCTCACGTGGGACACTCACAGATACGCAGTATTTT. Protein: CACSRGTLTDTQYF.